These T cell receptor beta chains were read from a single sample in a study of blood T cell repertoires in COVID-19. The method was immunoSEQ multiplex PCR; TCRdb's version includes in-frame clones alone and lacks a portion of them. The sample has under 50,000 clones, 84% seen once. Sequencing input: peripheral blood. The origin of the receptors is a man in his forties or fifties with active COVID-19. The CDR3 runs from the conserved cysteine through the conserved F or W. The D gene is left open where the match is weak. Clone size is stated in some rows and not others, as once, few, many or a class when expanded.

CDR3: CASSLGRGEAFF
DNA: TGTGCCAGCAGCTTGGGACGGGGTGAAGCTTTCTTT
J: TRBJ1-1
length: 12
V: TRBV5-6
size: NA
D: NA

CDR3: CASSPGQAFSGNTIYF
DNA: TGTGCCAGCTCACCCGGACAGGCATTCTCTGGAAACACCATATATTTT
J: TRBJ1-3
length: 16
V: TRBV18
size: NA
D: TRBD1

CDR3: CASSLSGTVRTEAFF
DNA: TGTGCCAGCAGTTTATCAGGGACAGTGAGGACTGAAGCTTTCTTT
J: TRBJ1-1
length: 15
V: TRBV27
size: NA
D: TRBD1

CDR3: CATRGGTQPQHF
DNA: TGTGCCACCCGGGGGGGAACTCAGCCCCAGCATTTT
J: TRBJ1-5
length: 12
V: TRBV28
size: NA
D: NA

CDR3: CASSSSTGLSGNTIYF
DNA: TGTGCCAGCAGCTCGTCGACAGGGCTATCTGGAAACACCATATATTTT
J: TRBJ1-3
length: 16
V: TRBV5-5
size: once
D: TRBD1

CDR3: CASSPFGGGNTGELFF
DNA: TGTGCCAGCAGCCCTTTTGGCGGGGGGAACACCGGGGAGCTGTTTTTT
J: TRBJ2-2
length: 16
V: TRBV3-1/TRBV3-2
size: NA
D: TRBD2

CDR3: CASSIDGTGGYEQYF
DNA: TGTGCCAGTAGTATAGATGGGACAGGGGGCTACGAGCAGTACTTC
J: TRBJ2-7
length: 15
V: TRBV19
size: NA
D: TRBD1

CDR3: CASSSQGASTGELFF
DNA: TGTGCCAGCAGCTCCCAGGGGGCAAGCACCGGGGAGCTGTTTTTT
J: TRBJ2-2
length: 15
V: TRBV7-6
size: NA
D: TRBD1

CDR3: CASKNEGLRKNIQYF
DNA: TGTGCCAGCAAGAATGAAGGACTTCGAAAAAACATTCAGTACTTC
J: TRBJ2-4
length: 15
V: TRBV2
size: NA
D: NA

CDR3: CASSSGTGTQYF
DNA: TGTGCCAGCAGCTCGGGGACAGGGACCCAGTACTTC
J: TRBJ2-5
length: 12
V: TRBV7-9
size: NA
D: TRBD1

CDR3: CASTPGGSSGNTIYF
DNA: TGTGCCAGCACTCCAGGGGGAAGCTCTGGAAACACCATATATTTT
J: TRBJ1-3
length: 15
V: TRBV5-8
size: NA
D: TRBD1

CDR3: CASSLALSTRGDGELFF
DNA: TGCGCCAGCAGCTTGGCCCTTAGCACCCGAGGCGACGGGGAGCTGTTTTTT
J: TRBJ2-2
length: 17
V: TRBV5-1
size: NA
D: NA

CDR3: CASSLSTALAYEQYF
DNA: TGTGCCAGCAGTTTATCCACAGCCCTCGCCTACGAGCAGTACTTC
J: TRBJ2-7
length: 15
V: TRBV27
size: NA
D: NA

CDR3: CASSPPGGPSYNEQFF
DNA: TGTGCCAGCTCACCACCCGGGGGGCCCTCCTACAATGAGCAGTTCTTC
J: TRBJ2-1
length: 16
V: TRBV18
size: NA
D: NA

CDR3: CASSPTLNTEAFF
DNA: TGTGCCAGCAGTCCCACATTGAACACTGAAGCTTTCTTT
J: TRBJ1-1
length: 13
V: TRBV27
size: NA
D: NA

CDR3: CASSGQGSQETQYF
DNA: TGTGCCAGCAGCGGTCAGGGGTCCCAAGAGACCCAGTACTTC
J: TRBJ2-5
length: 14
V: TRBV11-3
size: NA
D: NA

CDR3: CAIKDPGQGGTEAFF
DNA: TGTGCCATCAAGGATCCGGGACAGGGTGGGACTGAAGCTTTCTTT
J: TRBJ1-1
length: 15
V: TRBV6-5
size: NA
D: TRBD1

CDR3: CATSAYYEQYF
DNA: TGTGCCACCTCTGCGTACTACGAGCAGTACTTC
J: TRBJ2-7
length: 11
V: TRBV6-5
size: NA
D: NA

CDR3: CSVDSGDRPYEQYF
DNA: TGCAGCGTTGACTCAGGGGACAGACCATACGAGCAGTACTTC
J: TRBJ2-7
length: 14
V: TRBV29-1
size: NA
D: TRBD1

CDR3: CASSDDGESSYEQYF
DNA: TGCGCCAGCAGTGATGACGGGGAGAGCTCCTACGAGCAGTACTTC
J: TRBJ2-7
length: 15
V: TRBV10-1
size: NA
D: NA

CDR3: CASSPTGNSIYGYTF
DNA: TGTGCCAGCAGCCCGACAGGGAACTCGATCTATGGCTACACCTTC
J: TRBJ1-2
length: 15
V: TRBV6-5
size: NA
D: TRBD1

CDR3: CASNQGNQPQHF
DNA: TGTGCCAGCAATCAGGGAAATCAGCCCCAGCATTTT
J: TRBJ1-5
length: 12
V: TRBV12-3/TRBV12-4
size: NA
D: NA

CDR3: CASSEALGRAGGDEQYF
DNA: TGTGCCAGCAGTGAAGCGCTCGGTAGGGCAGGAGGGGACGAGCAGTACTTC
J: TRBJ2-7
length: 17
V: TRBV6-1
size: NA
D: NA

CDR3: CASSAALAGGREQYF
DNA: TGCGCCAGCAGCGCGGCTCTAGCGGGGGGGCGAGAGCAGTACTTC
J: TRBJ2-7
length: 15
V: TRBV5-1
size: NA
D: TRBD2

CDR3: CASSLYQETQYF
DNA: TGCGCCAGCAGCCTTTACCAAGAGACCCAGTACTTC
J: TRBJ2-5
length: 12
V: TRBV5-1
size: NA
D: NA

CDR3: CASRGTLGSGELFF
DNA: TGTGCCAGCAGGGGGACTCTCGGGTCCGGGGAGCTGTTTTTT
J: TRBJ2-2
length: 14
V: TRBV2
size: NA
D: NA

CDR3: CASSSQGGINEQFF
DNA: TGTGCCAGCAGCTCACAGGGGGGGATAAATGAGCAGTTCTTC
J: TRBJ2-1
length: 14
V: TRBV7-9
size: NA
D: NA

CDR3: CASGIGQGNEQFF
DNA: TGTGCTAGTGGTATCGGACAGGGGAATGAGCAGTTCTTC
J: TRBJ2-1
length: 13
V: TRBV12-5
size: NA
D: TRBD1

CDR3: CASSPHTAGGTHEQYF
DNA: TGTGCCAGCAGTCCCCACACAGCGGGAGGGACCCACGAGCAGTACTTC
J: TRBJ2-7
length: 16
V: TRBV7-7
size: NA
D: TRBD2

CDR3: CASSSPGLAGRDTQYF
DNA: TGCGCCAGCAGCTCCCCGGGACTAGCGGGGAGAGATACGCAGTATTTT
J: TRBJ2-3
length: 16
V: TRBV5-1
size: NA
D: TRBD2

CDR3: CASSQVLRGGKNEQFF
DNA: TGTGCCAGCAGCCAAGTCCTGAGGGGGGGGAAGAATGAGCAGTTCTTC
J: TRBJ2-1
length: 16
V: TRBV3-1/TRBV3-2
size: once
D: NA

CDR3: CASSRGLGETQYF
DNA: TGTGCCAGCAGCCGGGGGCTTGGAGAGACCCAGTACTTC
J: TRBJ2-5
length: 13
V: TRBV14
size: NA
D: NA

CDR3: CASSLVLASTDTQYF
DNA: TGTGCCAGCAGCTTAGTACTAGCGAGCACAGATACGCAGTATTTT
J: TRBJ2-3
length: 15
V: TRBV11-2
size: once
D: TRBD2

CDR3: CASSTRENTEAFF
DNA: TGTGCCAGCAGCACCAGGGAGAACACTGAAGCTTTCTTT
J: TRBJ1-1
length: 13
V: TRBV12-3/TRBV12-4
size: NA
D: NA

CDR3: CASSPVRGNGGYTF
DNA: TGTGCCAGCAGCCCAGTTAGGGGGAACGGGGGCTACACCTTC
J: TRBJ1-2
length: 14
V: TRBV3-1/TRBV3-2
size: NA
D: NA

CDR3: CASSSRIGGSNTGELFF
DNA: TGCGCCAGCAGCTCCAGAATTGGGGGCTCGAACACCGGGGAGCTGTTTTTT
J: TRBJ2-2
length: 17
V: TRBV5-1
size: NA
D: NA

CDR3: CASSEAAGVNEKLFF
DNA: TGTGCCAGCAGTGAAGCGGCAGGGGTGAACGAAAAACTGTTTTTT
J: TRBJ1-4
length: 15
V: TRBV6-1
size: once
D: NA

CDR3: CASSEGTGQETQYF
DNA: TGCGCCAGCAGCGAAGGGACAGGCCAAGAGACCCAGTACTTC
J: TRBJ2-5
length: 14
V: TRBV4-3
size: NA
D: TRBD1

CDR3: CASSLTLSPHEQYF
DNA: TGCGCCAGCAGCTTGACCCTGAGTCCCCACGAGCAGTACTTC
J: TRBJ2-7
length: 14
V: TRBV5-1
size: NA
D: NA

CDR3: CASSLVSQETQYF
DNA: TGTGCCAGCAGCTTAGTCAGTCAAGAGACCCAGTACTTC
J: TRBJ2-5
length: 13
V: TRBV7-2
size: NA
D: NA

CDR3: CASSNLGGSYQPQHF
DNA: TGTGCCAGCAGTAACCTCGGGGGGAGTTATCAGCCCCAGCATTTT
J: TRBJ1-5
length: 15
V: TRBV6-5
size: NA
D: NA

CDR3: CASSLYAQGNQPQHF
DNA: TGTGCCAGCAGCTTATATGCACAAGGCAATCAGCCCCAGCATTTT
J: TRBJ1-5
length: 15
V: TRBV7-2
size: NA
D: NA

CDR3: CASSYPARRETQYF
DNA: TGTGCCAGCAGCTACCCAGCGAGGAGGGAGACCCAGTACTTC
J: TRBJ2-5
length: 14
V: TRBV7-2
size: NA
D: NA

CDR3: CASSLDQRRGNEQFF
DNA: TGCGCCAGCAGCTTGGACCAGCGGCGAGGGAATGAGCAGTTCTTC
J: TRBJ2-1
length: 15
V: TRBV5-1
size: NA
D: NA

CDR3: CASSPTSGVYNEQFF
DNA: TGTGCCAGCAGTCCGACTAGCGGGGTTTACAATGAGCAGTTCTTC
J: TRBJ2-1
length: 15
V: TRBV3-1/TRBV3-2
size: NA
D: TRBD2

CDR3: CSVEGSSGWNTGELFF
DNA: TGCAGCGTTGAGGGGTCCTCAGGGTGGAACACCGGGGAGCTGTTTTTT
J: TRBJ2-2
length: 16
V: TRBV29-1
size: NA
D: NA

CDR3: CAATGGNTEAFF
DNA: TGTGCCGCAACAGGGGGGAACACTGAAGCTTTCTTT
J: TRBJ1-1
length: 12
V: TRBV10-3
size: NA
D: TRBD1

CDR3: CASSPGGGETQYF
DNA: TGCGCCAGCAGTCCAGGAGGTGGAGAGACCCAGTACTTC
J: TRBJ2-5
length: 13
V: TRBV4-3
size: NA
D: NA